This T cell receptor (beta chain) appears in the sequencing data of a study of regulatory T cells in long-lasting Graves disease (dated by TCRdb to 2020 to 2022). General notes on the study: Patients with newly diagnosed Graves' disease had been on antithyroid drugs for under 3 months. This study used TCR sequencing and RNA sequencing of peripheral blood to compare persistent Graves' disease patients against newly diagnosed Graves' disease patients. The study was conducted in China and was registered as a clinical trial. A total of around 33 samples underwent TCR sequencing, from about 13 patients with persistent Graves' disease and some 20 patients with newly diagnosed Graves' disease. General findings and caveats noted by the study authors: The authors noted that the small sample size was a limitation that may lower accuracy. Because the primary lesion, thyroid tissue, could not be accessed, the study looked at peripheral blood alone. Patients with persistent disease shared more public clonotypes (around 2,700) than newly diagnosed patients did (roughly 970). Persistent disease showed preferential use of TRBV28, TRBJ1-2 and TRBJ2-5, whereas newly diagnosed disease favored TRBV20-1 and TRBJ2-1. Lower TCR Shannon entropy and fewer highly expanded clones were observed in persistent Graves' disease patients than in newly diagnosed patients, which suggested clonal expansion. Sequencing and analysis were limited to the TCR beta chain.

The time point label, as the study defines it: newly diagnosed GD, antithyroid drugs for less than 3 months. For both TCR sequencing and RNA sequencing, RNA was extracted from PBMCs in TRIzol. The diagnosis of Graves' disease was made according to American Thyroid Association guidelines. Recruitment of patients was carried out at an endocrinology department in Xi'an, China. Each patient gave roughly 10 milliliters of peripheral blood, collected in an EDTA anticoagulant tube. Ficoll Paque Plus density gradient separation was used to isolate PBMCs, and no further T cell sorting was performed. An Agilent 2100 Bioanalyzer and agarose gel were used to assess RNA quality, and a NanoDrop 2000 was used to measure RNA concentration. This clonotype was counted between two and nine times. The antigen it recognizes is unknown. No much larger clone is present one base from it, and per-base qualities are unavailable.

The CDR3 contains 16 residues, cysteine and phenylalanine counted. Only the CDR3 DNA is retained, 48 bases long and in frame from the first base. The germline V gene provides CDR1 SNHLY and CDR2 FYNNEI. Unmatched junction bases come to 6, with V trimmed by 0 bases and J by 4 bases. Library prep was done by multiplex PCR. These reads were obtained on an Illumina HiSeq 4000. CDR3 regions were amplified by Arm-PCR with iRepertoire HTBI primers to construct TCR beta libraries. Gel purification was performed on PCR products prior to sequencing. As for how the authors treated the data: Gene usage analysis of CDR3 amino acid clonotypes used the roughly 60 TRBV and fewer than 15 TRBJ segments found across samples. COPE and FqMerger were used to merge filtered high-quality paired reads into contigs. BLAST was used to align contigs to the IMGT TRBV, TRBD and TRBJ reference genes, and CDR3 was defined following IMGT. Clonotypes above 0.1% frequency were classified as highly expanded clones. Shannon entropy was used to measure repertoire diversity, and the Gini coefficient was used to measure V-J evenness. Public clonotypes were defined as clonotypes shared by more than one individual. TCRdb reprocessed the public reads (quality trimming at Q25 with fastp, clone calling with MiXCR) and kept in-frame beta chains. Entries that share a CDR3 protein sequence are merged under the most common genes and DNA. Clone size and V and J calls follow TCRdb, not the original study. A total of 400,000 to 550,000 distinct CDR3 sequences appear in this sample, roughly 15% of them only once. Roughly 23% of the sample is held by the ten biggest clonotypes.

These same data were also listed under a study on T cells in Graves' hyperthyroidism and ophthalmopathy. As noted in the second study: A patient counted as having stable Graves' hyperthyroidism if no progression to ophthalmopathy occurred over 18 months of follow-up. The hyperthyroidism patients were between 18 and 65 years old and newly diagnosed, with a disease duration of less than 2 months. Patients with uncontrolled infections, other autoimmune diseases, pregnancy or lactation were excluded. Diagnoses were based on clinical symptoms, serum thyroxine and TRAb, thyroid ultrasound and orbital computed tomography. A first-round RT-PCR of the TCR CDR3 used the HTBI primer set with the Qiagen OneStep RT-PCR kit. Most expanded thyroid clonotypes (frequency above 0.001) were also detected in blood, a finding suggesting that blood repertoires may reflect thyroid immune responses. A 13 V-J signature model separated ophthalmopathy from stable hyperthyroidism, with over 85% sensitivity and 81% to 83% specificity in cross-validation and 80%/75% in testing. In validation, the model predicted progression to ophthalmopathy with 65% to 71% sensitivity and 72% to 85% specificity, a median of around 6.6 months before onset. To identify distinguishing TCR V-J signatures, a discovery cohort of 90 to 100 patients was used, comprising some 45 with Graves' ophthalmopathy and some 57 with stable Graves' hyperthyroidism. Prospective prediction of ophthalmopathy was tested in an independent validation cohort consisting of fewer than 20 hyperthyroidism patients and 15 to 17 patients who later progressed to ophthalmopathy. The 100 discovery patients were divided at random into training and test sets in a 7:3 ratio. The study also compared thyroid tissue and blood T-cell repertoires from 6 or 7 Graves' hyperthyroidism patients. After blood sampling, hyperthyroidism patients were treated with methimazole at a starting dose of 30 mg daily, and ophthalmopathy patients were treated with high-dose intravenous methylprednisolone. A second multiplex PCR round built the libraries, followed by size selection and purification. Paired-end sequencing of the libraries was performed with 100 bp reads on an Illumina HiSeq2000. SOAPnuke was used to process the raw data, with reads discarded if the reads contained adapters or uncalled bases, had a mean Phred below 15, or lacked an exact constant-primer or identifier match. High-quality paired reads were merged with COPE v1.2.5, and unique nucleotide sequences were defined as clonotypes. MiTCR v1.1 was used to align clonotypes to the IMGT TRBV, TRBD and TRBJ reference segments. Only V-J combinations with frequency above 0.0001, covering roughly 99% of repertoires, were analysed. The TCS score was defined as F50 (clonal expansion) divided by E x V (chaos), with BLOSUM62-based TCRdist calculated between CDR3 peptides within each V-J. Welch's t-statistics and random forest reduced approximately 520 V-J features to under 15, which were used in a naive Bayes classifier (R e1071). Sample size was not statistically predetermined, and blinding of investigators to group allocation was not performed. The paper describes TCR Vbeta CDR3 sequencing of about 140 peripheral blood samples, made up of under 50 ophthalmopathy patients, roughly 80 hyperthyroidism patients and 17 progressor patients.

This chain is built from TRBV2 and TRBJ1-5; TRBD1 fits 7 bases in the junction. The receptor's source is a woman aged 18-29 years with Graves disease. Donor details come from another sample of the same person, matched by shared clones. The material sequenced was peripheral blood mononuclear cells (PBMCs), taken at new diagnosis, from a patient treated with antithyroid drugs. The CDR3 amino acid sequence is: CASSEAGGRGNQPQHF. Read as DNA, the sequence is TGTGCCAGCAGTGAAGCGGGGGGCAGGGGGAATCAGCCCCAGCATTTT.